This T cell receptor beta chain was observed in a study of cytomegalovirus exposure and HLA in healthy donors. Both 60 Vbeta primers and 13 Jbeta primers went into the PCR. The data were produced by immunoSEQ multiplex PCR, yet TCRdb's version contains in-frame clones alone and is incomplete. The table lists about 240,000 clones, more than 75% of them singletons, with around 5.4% in the top ten. Sequencing was carried out using PBMCs. The sequence was obtained from a woman aged 35 to 49 in good health and CMV-seropositive.

CDR3 bases: TGTGCCAGCAGCTTAGGGACTAGCGGGAGAAGATACACCGGGGAGCTGTTTTTT. This gives the protein CASSLGTSGRRYTGELFF. The rearrangement links TRBV7-2 to TRBJ2-2; 13 positions agree with TRBD2. The germline V gene has CDR1 SGHTA and CDR2 FQGNSA. The J segment lost 3 bases and the V segment lost 1 base, leaving 5 bases of the junction unmatched. The CDR3 covers 18 residues. Full variable domain (remainder filled in from reference TRBV7-2 and TRBJ2-2): GAGVSQSPSNKVTEKGKDVELRCDPISGHTALYWYRQSLGQGLEFLIYFQGNSAPDKSGLPSDRFSAERTGGSVSTLTIQRTQQEDSAVYLCASSLGTSGRRYTGELFFGEGSRLTVL.